This is a list of T cell receptor beta chains from one sample in a study of CD8+CD57+ T cells in acquired aplastic anemia. TCRdb recomputed calls from the reads with MiXCR, one row per CDR3 protein. The sample contains approximately 220,000 distinct CDR3 sequences, more than 45% of which appear only once. The specimen was sorted CD4+, CD8+, or CD8+CD57+ T cells (not recorded which) from PBMCs. These receptors were obtained from a human donor with aplastic anemia. CDR3s include the opening cysteine and the closing phenylalanine or tryptophan. The order of the fields is D gene, V gene, clone size, J gene, CDR3 DNA, CDR3 protein. A D gene is named only where the DNA matches it firmly. Expanded clones are given a class, and other clones once, few, many or no size at all.

TRBD1,TRBV19,-,TRBJ2-7,TGTGCCAGTAGAGGGGACAGGGACGAGCAGTACTTC,CASRGDRDEQYF
-,TRBV9,-,TRBJ1-6,TGTGCCAGCAGCGTAGTGGCAGAAAATTCACCCCTCCACTTT,CASSVVAENSPLHF
-,TRBV15,-,TRBJ2-2,TGTGCCACCAGCGGGCAGGACAACACCGGGGAGCTGTTTTTT,CATSGQDNTGELFF
-,TRBV11-2,many,TRBJ2-1,TGTGCCAGCAGCTTACGGCCGGGCGTCCGCAGGCACAATGAGCAGTTCTTC,CASSLRPGVRRHNEQFF
TRBD1,TRBV5-1,many,TRBJ1-2,TGCGCCAGCAGCGAGACGAGGACAGGGGGCGACTATGGCTACACCTTC,CASSETRTGGDYGYTF
-,TRBV19,-,TRBJ2-7,TGTGCCAGTAGTAGACAGGGACTGTCCTACGAGCAGTACTTC,CASSRQGLSYEQYF
-,TRBV6-4,many,TRBJ2-1,TGTGCCAGCAGTGACTCGAGCGGGCGGGCCAATGAGCAGTTCTTC,CASSDSSGRANEQFF
TRBD1,TRBV6-2/TRBV6-3,few,TRBJ2-1,TGTGCCAGCAGTTACACAAGGACAGGTTCCCCCTACAATGAGCAGTTCTTC,CASSYTRTGSPYNEQFF
-,TRBV9,-,TRBJ1-6,TGTGCCAGCAGCGTAGGACAGATGACTTCACCCCTCCACTTT,CASSVGQMTSPLHF
-,TRBV10-3,-,TRBJ1-2,TGTGCCATCAGTGAGACAGAGAACTATGGCTACACCTTC,CAISETENYGYTF
-,TRBV30,many,TRBJ1-2,TGTGCCTGGAGTGTCCGGCTGGCCTATGGCTACACCTTC,CAWSVRLAYGYTF
TRBD1,TRBV7-3,few,TRBJ1-1,TGTGCCAGCAGTCTAACAGGGGCGAACACTGAAGCTTTCTTT,CASSLTGANTEAFF
TRBD1,TRBV4-2,many,TRBJ2-7,TGTGCCAGCAGCCGAGAGGACAGGGGGAGCTCCTACGAGCAGTACTTC,CASSREDRGSSYEQYF
-,TRBV10-3,few,TRBJ1-2,TGTGCCATCAGTGATTGGGACGTAAGAGGCTACACCTTC,CAISDWDVRGYTF
TRBD1,TRBV7-2,-,TRBJ1-2,TGCGCCAGCAGCCGGCAGGGGGCGAAGTATGGCTACACCTTC,CASSRQGAKYGYTF
-,TRBV10-3,many,TRBJ1-3,TGTGCCATCAGTGGAAGGGAAGGGATGGGAGGGAGCTCTGGAAACACCATATATTTT,CAISGREGMGGSSGNTIYF